This passage covers 12 T cell receptor beta chains from one sample sequenced in a study of shared clonotypes between healthy human individuals. Measured with immunoSEQ multiplex PCR; TCRdb has only the in-frame clones, and not every one. In the table there are about 490,000 clones, approximately 80% of which are singletons. Sequencing was performed on PBMCs. The origin of the receptors is a middle-aged woman in good health. Some clones in this sample may be carry-over from other donors' samples.

The chain combines TRBV29-1 with TRBJ1-3; D is uncertain. CDR3 length: 12 amino acids. Germline V gene sequence: CDR1 SQVTM, CDR2 ANQGSEA. V gave up 3 bases and J gave up 7 bases, with 10 bases separating them. In DNA, the CDR3 is TGCAGCGTTGAGTCCGCGGGCAACACCATATATTTT. It specifies CSVESAGNTIYF.

This clone was observed once. V gene TRBV5-4 combines with J gene TRBJ1-2; the match to TRBD1 covers 9 bases. The junction had 10 bases not matched to a gene; V was cut back by 4 bases and J by 3 bases. Germline loops: CDR1 SGHNT, CDR2 YYREEE (reference sequence). The CDR3 contains 16 residues. The CDR3 sequence: CASSPGHRGRDYGYTF. For the CDR3, the DNA is TGTGCCAGCAGCCCGGGGCACAGGGGGCGCGACTATGGCTACACCTTC.

The chain has TRBV2 and TRBJ1-2; no firm D call. Germline V gene data show CDR1 as SNHLY and CDR2 as FYNNEI. The CDR3 is 13 residues long. V shed 9 bases and J shed 1 base, with 12 bases lying between them. The CDR3 nucleotides are TGTGCCAGTGCTTCTTCACTTAACTATGGCTACACCTTC. Translating it yields CASASSLNYGYTF.

In its sample, this clone was seen once. J is TRBJ2-2 and V is TRBV7-3; D call uncertain. Looked up from germline, CDR1 is SGHTA and CDR2 is FQGTGA. The length of the CDR3 is 14 residues. Trimming removed 2 bases at V and 2 bases at J, with 6 bases between. The CDR3 reads CASSLQPNTGELFF. The CDR3 DNA reads as TGTGCCAGCAGCTTACAACCAAACACCGGGGAGCTGTTTTTT.

As regards this clone: At the DNA level, this CDR3 is encoded by other sequences in the same sample as well. The chain is built from TRBV11-2 and TRBJ2-7, with 11 bases lining up with TRBD2. CDR1 and CDR2 from the germline V gene are SGHAT and FQNNGV. The CDR3 sequence is 16 residues long. V was clipped by 1 base and J by 3 bases; unmatched bases: 5. As DNA, the CDR3 is TGTGCCAGCAGCTTAGGGGGGACTAGCGGCTTCTACGAGCAGTACTTC. Its translation: CASSLGGTSGFYEQYF.

The chain has TRBV30 and TRBJ2-4, with D unclear. V lost 0 bases, J lost 15 bases, and 15 bases lay in between. The CDR3 length is 12 residues. The germline CDR1 and CDR2 sequences are GTSNPN and SVGIG (reference sequence). CDR3 amino acids: CAWSVEPQVVYF. As DNA, the CDR3 is TGTGCCTGGAGTGTAGAACCCCAAGTCGTGTACTTC.

The chain links TRBV7-3 to TRBJ2-3, with 8 bases matching TRBD1. Germline-derived CDR1 and CDR2 are SGHTA and FQGTGA. This CDR3 spans 15 amino acids. The trim removed 1 base at V and 4 bases at J, leaving 4 bases unmatched. CDR3 region: CASSLNRGVPDTQYF. The CDR3 DNA is TGTGCCAGCAGCTTAAACAGGGGGGTCCCAGATACGCAGTATTTT. Based on the CDR3 plus reference TRBV7-3 and TRBJ2-3, the full variable domain is GAGVSQTPSNKVTEKGKYVELRCDPISGHTALYWYRQSLGQGPEFLIYFQGTGAADDSGLPNDRFFAVRPEGSVSTLKIQRTERGDSAVYLCASSLNRGVPDTQYFGPGTRLTVL.

V gene TRBV11-2 combines with J gene TRBJ2-3; 7 bases fit TRBD2. This CDR3 contains 16 residues. Trimming removed 1 base from V and 2 bases from J; junction bases left unmatched: 6. Looked up from germline, CDR1 is SGHAT and CDR2 is FQNNGV. The CDR3 region has the DNA TGTGCCAGCAGCTTAGCGGGAGGCTCATTCACAGATACGCAGTATTTT. This encodes CASSLAGGSFTDTQYF.

With regard to this clone: Additional DNA sequences in this sample encode the identical CDR3. The chain's CDR3 is CASSLDPQNTEAFF. The CDR3 DNA reads as TGCGCCAGCAGCCTAGACCCACAGAACACTGAAGCTTTCTTT. V is TRBV5-1 and J is TRBJ1-1; unclear D gene. There are 14 residues in the CDR3. Germline values: CDR1 SGHRS, CDR2 YFSETQ. Trimming removed 4 bases at V and 1 base at J, with 11 bases between.

The CDR3: CASSPLRGRETQYF. CDR3 bases: TGTGCCAGCAGTCCCTTAAGGGGCCGGGAGACCCAGTACTTC. V usage is TRBV6-6 and J usage is TRBJ2-5, with D maybe TRBD1 (5 bases). This CDR3 spans 14 amino acids. V was pared by 5 bases and J by 5 bases, with 15 bases between. Per germline, CDR1 MNHNY and CDR2 SVGAGI (reference sequence).

The chain combines TRBV11-2 with TRBJ2-3; no firm D call. Trimming left V 1 base short and J 10 bases short, with 15 bases between. Germline values: CDR1 SGHAT, CDR2 FQNNGV. CDR3 length: 14 residues. CDR3 residues: CASSLGATYTPQYF. The CDR3 DNA follows: TGTGCCAGCAGCTTAGGCGCTACGTATACGCCGCAGTATTTT.

The chain is built from TRBV18 and TRBJ2-3; no reliable D call. In germline, CDR1 is KGHSH, CDR2 LQKENI. V dropped 5 bases and J dropped 1 base, with 4 bases sitting between them. The CDR3 is 12 residues long. The DNA for the CDR3 is TGTGCCAGCTCAGGGGGCACAGATACGCAGTATTTT. It is translated as CASSGGTDTQYF.